A selection of T cell receptor beta chains follows, all from one sample in a study of cytomegalovirus exposure and HLA in healthy donors. Method: immunoSEQ multiplex PCR; TCRdb's copy keeps in-frame clones and lacks some. The data contain some 90,000 clones, more than 75% of them singletons. The sequenced material came from PBMCs. Source of these receptors: a woman aged 50 to 65 in good health and CMV-seropositive. CDR3s include the opening cysteine and the closing phenylalanine or tryptophan. Each record gives: J gene, D gene, V gene, clone size, CDR3 length, CDR3 DNA, CDR3 protein. D genes are given only for firm matches. A row's size may be missing; if present it is once, few, many or a size class.

J: TRBJ1-3; D: TRBD1; V: TRBV30; size: .; length: 15; DNA: TGTGCCCGGAGCATACAGGGGAACCCTGGAAACACCATATATTTT; CDR3: CARSIQGNPGNTIYF
J: TRBJ2-1; D: TRBD2; V: TRBV2; size: .; length: 16; DNA: TGTGCCAGCAGTGAGGTAGCGGGGGGGCCGAACAATGAGCAGTTCTTC; CDR3: CASSEVAGGPNNEQFF
J: TRBJ2-1; D: TRBD2; V: TRBV11-3; size: .; length: 16; DNA: TGTGCCAGCAGCTCCTTCGGGGGGGCCGGTTTCAATGAGCAGTTCTTC; CDR3: CASSSFGGAGFNEQFF
J: TRBJ2-7; D: .; V: TRBV18; size: .; length: 11; DNA: TGTGCCAGCTCACTAAAGTACGAGCAGTACTTC; CDR3: CASSLKYEQYF
J: TRBJ2-5; D: TRBD1; V: TRBV18; size: once; length: 15; DNA: TGTGCCAGCTCACCAGGACAGGGGGAATTGGAGACCCAGTACTTC; CDR3: CASSPGQGELETQYF
J: TRBJ1-3; D: TRBD1; V: TRBV29-1; size: .; length: 16; DNA: TGCAGCGTCACGACAGGGGGTACCGTCTCTGGAAACACCATATATTTT; CDR3: CSVTTGGTVSGNTIYF
J: TRBJ1-2; D: TRBD1; V: TRBV28; size: .; length: 13; DNA: TGTGCCACCCGGTCGGGACAGGGAGATGGCTACACCTTC; CDR3: CATRSGQGDGYTF
J: TRBJ1-1; D: TRBD1; V: TRBV7-6; size: .; length: 13; DNA: TGTGCCAGCAGCCCACGGACAGGGGATGAAGCTTTCTTT; CDR3: CASSPRTGDEAFF
J: TRBJ1-1; D: .; V: TRBV7-3; size: .; length: 14; DNA: TGTGCCAGCAGCTTAGGGCAGGGCAACACTGAAGCTTTCTTT; CDR3: CASSLGQGNTEAFF
J: TRBJ2-3; D: .; V: TRBV7-9; size: once; length: 13; DNA: TGTGCCAGCAGCTTTACGGGGGCAGATACGCAGTATTTT; CDR3: CASSFTGADTQYF
J: TRBJ1-1; D: TRBD1; V: TRBV5-1; size: few; length: 11; DNA: TGCGCCAGCAGGAGGACAGGGCAAGCTTTCTTT; CDR3: CASRRTGQAFF
J: TRBJ1-2; D: .; V: TRBV6-1; size: .; length: 15; DNA: TGTGCCAGCATCTTCTATTCAGGGTCGGGCTATGGCTACACCTTC; CDR3: CASIFYSGSGYGYTF
J: TRBJ1-4; D: .; V: TRBV27; size: .; length: 14; DNA: TGTGCCAGCAGCACAGGGATGGCTAATGAAAAACTGTTTTTT; CDR3: CASSTGMANEKLFF
J: TRBJ2-7; D: TRBD1; V: TRBV19; size: few; length: 16; DNA: TGTGCCAGTAGTCCTCTTGTGGACAGGGGGAACTACGAGCAGTACTTC; CDR3: CASSPLVDRGNYEQYF
J: TRBJ2-7; D: .; V: TRBV4-1; size: once; length: 17; DNA: TGCGCCAGCAGCCAACTACGGACACATCAAACTACGGTCGAGCAGTACTTC; CDR3: CASSQLRTHQTTVEQYF